What follows are 26 T cell receptor beta chains derived from one specimen sequenced in a study of neurological immune-mediated disorders. MiXCR, applied by TCRdb to the 5' RACE reads, yields one record per CDR3 protein. The data contain about 36,000 distinct CDR3 sequences, 10% of them singletons. The sequenced material came from PBMCs. Receptors originate from a woman under 40 with HTLV-1-associated myelopathy (HAM/TSP).

Ten or more counts support this clonotype. The chain links TRBV5-1 to TRBJ2-5; perhaps TRBD1 as D (6 bases). V dropped 3 bases and J dropped 4 bases, with 10 bases sitting between them. CDR3 length equals 13 residues. The germline V gene has CDR1 SGHRS and CDR2 YFSETQ. For the CDR3, the DNA is TGCGCCAGCAGCTCCCGGGACACAGAGACCCAGTACTTC. This sequence encodes CASSSRDTETQYF.

Comment on this clonotype: One base away lies a much larger clone, so this may be a sequencing read error. The chain employs TRBV12-3 or TRBV12-4 and TRBJ2-5; D gene unclear. CDR3 length: 13 amino acids. The CDR3 region is CASILKGSETQYF. CDR3 DNA sequence: TGTGCCAGCATTTTAAAGGGTTCAGAGACCCAGTACTTC.

Many counts were recorded for this clonotype. The CDR3 DNA is TGTGCCAGCAGCGCCGCGGACAGTGCGAGAAACACCATATATTTT. Its translation: CASSAADSARNTIYF. The chain combines TRBV7-9 with TRBJ1-3, with D perhaps matching TRBD1 (6 bases). Germline CDR1 reads SEHNR; CDR2 reads FQNEAQ (reference sequence). The germline V and J ends were trimmed by 5 bases and 5 bases, with 16 bases remaining between them. CDR3 length equals 15 residues. Complete variable domain (other parts from reference TRBV7-9 and TRBJ1-3): DTGVSQNPRHKITKRGQNVTFRCDPISEHNRLYWYRQTLGQGPEFLTYFQNEAQLEKSRLLSDRFSAERPKGSFSTLEIQRTEQGDSAMYLCASSAADSARNTIYFGEGSWLTVV.

This clonotype was detected many times. In DNA, the CDR3 is TGTGCCAGCAGCCATCGGAGGACAGGGAGGGCAGATACGCAGTATTTT. Encoded protein: CASSHRRTGRADTQYF. The chain couples TRBV3-1 to TRBJ2-3, with TRBD1 as a possible D gene (8 bases). Germline V gives CDR1 LGHDT, CDR2 YNNKEL (reference sequence). V lost 3 bases to trimming and J lost 4 bases, with 17 bases between them. The CDR3 sequence is 16 residues long.

Relative to its sample, this clonotype is medium-sized. This chain uses TRBV5-1 with TRBJ2-3; D possibly corresponds to TRBD1 (6 bases). The CDR3 totals 16 residues. The V gene's germline CDR1 is SGHRS and CDR2 YFSETQ. Trimming took 3 bases from V and 2 from J, leaving 16 bases between them. This CDR3 is CASSSARTANTDTQYF. Written as DNA, the CDR3 is TGCGCCAGCAGCTCGGCGAGGACAGCTAACACAGATACGCAGTATTTT.

This clonotype was detected ten times or more. The V call is TRBV7-8, the J call TRBJ1-2, with D uncertain. Per the germline V gene, CDR1 is SGHVS and CDR2 is FQNEAQ. There are 13 residues in the CDR3. V lost 1 base, J lost 6 bases, and 9 bases lay in between. CDR3 protein: CASSLGGPNGYTF. The CDR3, as DNA: TGTGCCAGCAGCTTAGGAGGACCGAATGGCTACACCTTC.

This clonotype was observed at least ten times. The gene calls are TRBV20-1 and TRBJ1-1; D is undetermined. V shed 7 bases and J shed 3 bases, with 9 bases lying between them. The CDR3 totals 11 residues. The germline gives CDR1 DFQATT, CDR2 SNEGSKA (reference sequence). The CDR3 DNA reads TGCAGTGTCCCTCGGGACACTGAAGCTTTCTTT. The encoded protein is CSVPRDTEAFF.

This clonotype has at least ten counts. This sequence joins TRBV20-1 and TRBJ2-3, with D possibly being TRBD1 (6 bases). The length of the CDR3 is 14 residues. Trimming took off 0 bases at V and 8 bases at J, with 15 bases between the two ends. CDR1 DFQATT and CDR2 SNEGSKA come from the germline V gene (reference sequence). CDR3 loop: CSARDQGWGGTQYF. DNA for the CDR3: TGCAGTGCTAGAGATCAGGGGTGGGGTGGTACGCAGTATTTT.

The J gene is TRBJ1-1, the V gene TRBV3-1, with TRBD1 identical over 10 bases. The CDR3 loop spans 17 amino acids. Germline V gene lookup returns CDR1 LGHDT and CDR2 YNNKEL (reference sequence). Trimming at V came to 0 bases and at J to 5 bases, leaving 9 bases not matched to a gene. In nucleotides, the CDR3 is TGTGCCAGCAGCCAAGACCGGACAGGGGGTTTGGGGACTGAAGCTTTCTTT. It specifies CASSQDRTGGLGTEAFF.

This clonotype was recorded many times. The chain is built from TRBV2 and TRBJ1-6; TRBD1 might be the D (5 bases). The CDR3 consists of 14 residues. Germline values: CDR1 SNHLY, CDR2 FYNNEI. Trimming took off 3 bases at V and 6 bases at J, with 9 bases between the two ends. CDR3 in DNA: TGTGCCAGCAGTGACCACAGGAGTAATTCACCCCTCCACTTT. Translated: CASSDHRSNSPLHF.

This clonotype was detected only a few times. The chain joins TRBV5-1 to TRBJ1-1; D not certain. Germline V gives CDR1 SGHRS, CDR2 YFSETQ. V lost 1 base and J 5 bases, leaving 15 bases between the germline ends. This CDR3 spans 15 amino acids. In DNA form, the CDR3 reads TGCGCCAGCAGCTTGAGTAGTTGGGGTCGTACTGAAGCTTTCTTT. It translates to CASSLSSWGRTEAFF.

This clonotype was recorded many times. V gene TRBV11-2 combines with J gene TRBJ2-1; weak D call: TRBD1 (6 bases). The CDR3 is 15 amino acids. Germline CDR1 reads SGHAT; CDR2 reads FQNNGV. The V end was cut by 1 base, the J end by 10 bases, with 17 bases between. DNA of the CDR3: TGTGCCAGCAGCTTAGCGCCCCGGAATACAGGGGAGCAGTTCTTC. This gives the protein CASSLAPRNTGEQFF. Full variable domain (outside the CDR3, taken from reference TRBV11-2 and TRBJ2-1): EAGVAQSPRYKIIEKRQSVAFWCNPISGHATLYWYQQILGQGPKLLIQFQNNGVVDDSQLPKDRFSAERLKGVDSTLKIQPAKLEDSAVYLCASSLAPRNTGEQFFGPGTRLTVL.

Remarks on this clonotype: A junction boundary mismatches the germline segment, possibly from a read error. J is TRBJ1-1 and V is TRBV10-3; D is uncertain. The CDR3 is 14 residues long. The germline V gene has CDR1 ENHRY and CDR2 SYGVKD. CDR3 bases: TGTGTCATCAGGAGCACGGTTGCTAATACTGAAGCTTTCTTT. Amino acid sequence: CVIRSTVANTEAFF.

In this sample, this clonotype turned up many times. The chain employs TRBV5-1 and TRBJ2-4; D possibly uses TRBD1 or TRBD2 (5 bases each). Between the trimmed V and J ends, which lost 0 bases and 1 base, there was a span of 14 bases. This CDR3 comprises 17 residues. Germline V lookup: CDR1 SGHRS, CDR2 YFSETQ. The CDR3 region is CASSLAGRREAKNIQYF. The CDR3 coding sequence is TGCGCCAGCAGCTTGGCCGGGCGCAGGGAGGCCAAAAACATTCAGTACTTC.

This clonotype is judged medium-sized. The V and J genes are TRBV5-1 and TRBJ2-3, with D unclear. The V end lost 0 bases, the J end lost 0 bases, and 8 bases lay between the germline ends. Per the germline V gene, CDR1 is SGHRS and CDR2 is YFSETQ. There are 15 residues in the CDR3. In nucleotides, the CDR3 is TGCGCCAGCAGCTTGGGGCAGGTTAGCACAGATACGCAGTATTTT. This gives the protein CASSLGQVSTDTQYF.

This clonotype was counted ten times or more. This chain joins TRBV5-1 and TRBJ2-7, with 10 bases lining up with TRBD1. The trim removed 4 bases at V and 3 bases at J, leaving 4 bases unmatched. The CDR3 covers 14 residues. The V gene's germline CDR1 is SGHRS and CDR2 YFSETQ. CDR3 nucleotides: TGCGCCAGCAGCAGGGGACAGGGGATCTACGAGCAGTACTTC. Protein product: CASSRGQGIYEQYF.

This clonotype was found many times. The J gene is TRBJ1-1, the V gene TRBV5-1; TRBD1 might be the D (6 bases). Trimming took off 4 bases at V and 5 bases at J, with 18 bases between the two ends. Germline CDR1 and CDR2: SGHRS and YFSETQ. The CDR3 has 15 amino acids. The CDR3 DNA reads TGCGCCAGCAGCGAGGGGGGTACAGTGGCTACTGAAGCTTTCTTT. It yields the protein CASSEGGTVATEAFF.

In regard to this clonotype: Just one base apart from a much larger clone, this may be a read error. V usage is TRBV4-1 and J usage is TRBJ2-1; 9 bases fit TRBD2. CDR1 and CDR2 from the germline V gene are MGHRA and YSYEKL. CDR3 length equals 18 residues. The junction had 10 bases not matched to a gene; V was cut back by 4 bases and J by 0 bases. The CDR3: CASSLGSGLAPSYNEQFF. The CDR3 bases are TGCGCCAGCAGCCTAGGATCGGGACTAGCCCCCTCCTACAATGAGCAGTTCTTC.

This clonotype was seen ten or more times. This sequence joins TRBV20-1 and TRBJ2-2; D is unresolved. CDR1 DFQATT and CDR2 SNEGSKA come from the germline V gene (reference sequence). This CDR3 is 13 amino acids long. V was shortened by 1 base and J by 1 base, with 4 bases between the two germline ends. CDR3 in DNA: TGCAGTGCTAGAGGGCAGAACACCGGGGAGCTGTTTTTT. Encoded protein: CSARGQNTGELFF.

This clonotype was picked up many times. CDR3 sequence (DNA): TGTGCCAGCAGCCAAGATAATTGGGGGGCTGAAGCTTTCTTT. This encodes CASSQDNWGAEAFF. The chain joins TRBV3-1 to TRBJ1-1, with D maybe TRBD1 (5 bases). Germline V gene sequence: CDR1 LGHDT, CDR2 YNNKEL (reference sequence). The CDR3 has 14 amino acids. The V end lost 0 bases, the J end lost 6 bases, and 11 bases lay between the germline ends.

This clonotype is labeled as medium-sized. The chain employs TRBV20-1 and TRBJ2-3, with 10 positions matching TRBD1. This CDR3 spans 14 amino acids. Germline CDR1 DFQATT, CDR2 SNEGSKA (reference sequence). V was pared by 4 bases and J by 3 bases, with 4 bases of the junction left unmatched. CDR3 in amino acids: CSATRQGATDTQYF. CDR3 nucleotide sequence: TGCAGTGCTACCCGACAGGGGGCAACAGATACGCAGTATTTT.

This clonotype occurred many times. The rearrangement uses TRBV18 and TRBJ2-5; TRBD2 might be the D (5 bases). Germline loops: CDR1 KGHSH, CDR2 LQKENI. V lost 3 bases to trimming and J lost 5 bases, with 25 bases between them. The CDR3 spans 18 residues. CDR3 DNA: TGTGCCAGCTCACCGAAACTAGGCGAAAAGGGTCCGCGGGAGACCCAGTACTTC. Amino acids: CASSPKLGEKGPRETQYF.

This clonotype occurred many times. The chain combines TRBV20-1 with TRBJ2-1; D is perhaps TRBD2 (7 bases). The length of the CDR3 is 11 residues. Germline loops: CDR1 DFQATT, CDR2 SNEGSKA (reference sequence). Deletions cut 8 bases from V and 12 bases from J, with 17 bases between. CDR3 coding DNA: TGCAGTATCCACGGGGGCGGGGGGCAGTTCTTC. Its protein is CSIHGGGGQFF.

V is TRBV20-1 and J is TRBJ1-5, with D maybe TRBD1 (6 bases). This CDR3 has 14 amino acids. CDR1 is DFQATT and CDR2 is SNEGSKA in the germline V gene (reference sequence). Here the CDR3 reads CSAHLGGRNQPQHF. CDR3 in DNA: TGCAGCGCTCATCTGGGGGGGCGCAATCAGCCCCAGCATTTT.

On this clonotype itself: The DNA is omitted, as the CDR3 cannot be located on it reliably, and the CDR3 follows TCRdb's listing. The chain combines TRBV7-5 with TRBJ2-4; the table's D gene call, TRBD2, was not cross checked with the DNA. TRBV7-5 is a pseudogene. The CDR3 adds up to 21 amino acids, both ends counted. CDR3 amino acids: CISVSEAPGTSGGLAKNIQYF.

This chain connects TRBV29-1 to TRBJ1-2, with TRBD1 identical over 8 bases. V shed 6 bases, J shed 8 bases, and the junction held 14 bases outside the gene matches. Per germline, CDR1 SQVTM and CDR2 ANQGSEA. The CDR3 is 14 residues long. CDR3 DNA: TGCAGCGTAGACAGGGGAACGTCTCACGGGGGCTACACCTTC. This translates into CSVDRGTSHGGYTF. The full variable domain, with the rest looked up from reference TRBV29-1 and TRBJ1-2, is SAVISQKPSRDICQRGTSLTIQCQVDSQVTMMFWYRQQPGQSLTLIATANQGSEATYESGFVIDKFPISRPNLTFSTLTVSNMSPEDSSIYLCSVDRGTSHGGYTFGSGTRLTVV.